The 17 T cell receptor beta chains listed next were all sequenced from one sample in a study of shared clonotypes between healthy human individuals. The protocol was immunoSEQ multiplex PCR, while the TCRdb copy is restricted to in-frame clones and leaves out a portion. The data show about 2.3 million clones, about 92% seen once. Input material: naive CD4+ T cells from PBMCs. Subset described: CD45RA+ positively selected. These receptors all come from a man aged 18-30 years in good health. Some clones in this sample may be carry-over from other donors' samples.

CDR3 sequence (DNA): TGTGCCAGCAGTTTATTAGGGGGACAGGGGGCCAAAAACATTCAGTACTTC. This sequence encodes CASSLLGGQGAKNIQYF. The chain is built from TRBV28 and TRBJ2-4; 10 bases map to TRBD1. The CDR3 is 17 residues long. CDR1 MDHEN and CDR2 SYDVKM come from the germline V gene. With 1 base clipped from V and 1 base from J, the junction kept 4 bases outside the gene matches.

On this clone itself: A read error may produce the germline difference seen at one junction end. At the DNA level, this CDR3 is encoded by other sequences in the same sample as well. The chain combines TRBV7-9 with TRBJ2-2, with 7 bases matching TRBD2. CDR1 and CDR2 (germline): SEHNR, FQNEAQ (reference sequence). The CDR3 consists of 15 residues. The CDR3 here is CASSLPAGNTGELFF. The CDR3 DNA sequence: TGTGCCAGCAGCTTACCAGCGGGAAACACCGGGGAGTTGTTTTTT.

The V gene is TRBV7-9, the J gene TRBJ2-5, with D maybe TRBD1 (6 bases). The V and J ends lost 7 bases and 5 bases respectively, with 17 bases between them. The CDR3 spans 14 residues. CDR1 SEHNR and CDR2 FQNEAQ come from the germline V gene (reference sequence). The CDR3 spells CASNKQGSGETQYF. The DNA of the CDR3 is TGTGCCAGCAATAAACAGGGTAGTGGTGAGACCCAGTACTTC.

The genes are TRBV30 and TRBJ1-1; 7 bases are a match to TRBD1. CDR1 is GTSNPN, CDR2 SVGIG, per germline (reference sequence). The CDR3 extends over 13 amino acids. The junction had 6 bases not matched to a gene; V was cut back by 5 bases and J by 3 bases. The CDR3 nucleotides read TGTGCCTGGGAAGGGGGCGAGGACACTGAAGCTTTCTTT. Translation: CAWEGGEDTEAFF. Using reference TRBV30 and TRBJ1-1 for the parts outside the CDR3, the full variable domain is SQTIHQWPATLVQPVGSPLSLECTVEGTSNPNLYWYRQAAGRGLQLLFYSVGIGQISSEVPQNLSASRPQDRQFILSSKKLLLSDSGFYLCAWEGGEDTEAFFGQGTRLTVV.

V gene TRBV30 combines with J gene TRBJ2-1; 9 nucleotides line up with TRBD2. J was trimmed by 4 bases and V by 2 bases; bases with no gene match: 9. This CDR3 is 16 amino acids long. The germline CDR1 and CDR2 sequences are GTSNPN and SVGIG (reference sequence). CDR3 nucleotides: TGTGCCTGGAGTCGAAGAATAGCGGGAGTGTACAATGAGCAGTTCTTC. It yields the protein CAWSRRIAGVYNEQFF.

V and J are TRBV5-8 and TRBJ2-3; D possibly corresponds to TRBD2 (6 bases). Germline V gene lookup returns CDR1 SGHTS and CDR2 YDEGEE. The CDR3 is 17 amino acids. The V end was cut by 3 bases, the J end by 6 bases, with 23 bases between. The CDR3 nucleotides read TGTGCCAGCAGCTCGGAGTTCGGGATCTCAGCGGGCGATACGCAGTATTTT. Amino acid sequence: CASSSEFGISAGDTQYF.

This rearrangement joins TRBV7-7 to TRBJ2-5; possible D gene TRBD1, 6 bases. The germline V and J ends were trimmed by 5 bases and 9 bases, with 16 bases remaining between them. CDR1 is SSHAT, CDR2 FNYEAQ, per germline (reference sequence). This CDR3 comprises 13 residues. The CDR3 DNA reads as TGTGCCAGCAGCCAGGGGCAGTCTGTGGCCCAGTACTTC. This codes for CASSQGQSVAQYF.

The CDR3 loop is CASSLDGNEQYF. In nucleotides, the CDR3 is TGTGCCAGCAGCTTAGACGGGAACGAGCAGTACTTC. The J gene is TRBJ2-7, the V gene TRBV7-2; tentative D call: TRBD2 (5 bases). Trimming removed 1 base from V and 5 bases from J, with 6 bases in between. This CDR3 has 12 residues. Germline CDR1 and CDR2: SGHTA and FQGNSA.

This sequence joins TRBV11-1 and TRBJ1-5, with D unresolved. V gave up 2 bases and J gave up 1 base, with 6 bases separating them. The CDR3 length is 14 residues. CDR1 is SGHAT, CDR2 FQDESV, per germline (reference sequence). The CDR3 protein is CASSLTDSNQPQHF. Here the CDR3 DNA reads TGTGCCAGCAGCTTAACGGACAGCAATCAGCCCCAGCATTTT.

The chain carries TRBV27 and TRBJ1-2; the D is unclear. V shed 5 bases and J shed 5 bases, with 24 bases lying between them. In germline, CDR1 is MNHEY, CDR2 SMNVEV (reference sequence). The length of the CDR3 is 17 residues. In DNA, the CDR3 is TGTGCCAGCAGTCCGTTTGGACGGCACCTAAAAAAGTATGGCTACACCTTC. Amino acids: CASSPFGRHLKKYGYTF.

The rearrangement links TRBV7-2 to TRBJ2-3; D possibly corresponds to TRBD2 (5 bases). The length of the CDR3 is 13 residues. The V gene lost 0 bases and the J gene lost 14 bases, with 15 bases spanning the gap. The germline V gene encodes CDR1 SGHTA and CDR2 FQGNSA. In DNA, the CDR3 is TGTGCCAGCAGCTTAGCCCCTTTGTGGGAGAGGTATTTT. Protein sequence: CASSLAPLWERYF.

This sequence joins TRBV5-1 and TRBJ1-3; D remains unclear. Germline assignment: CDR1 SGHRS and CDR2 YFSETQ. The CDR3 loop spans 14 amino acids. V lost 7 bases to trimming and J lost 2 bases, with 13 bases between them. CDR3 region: CASGGESPGNTIYF. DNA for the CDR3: TGCGCCAGCGGCGGGGAATCTCCTGGAAACACCATATATTTT.

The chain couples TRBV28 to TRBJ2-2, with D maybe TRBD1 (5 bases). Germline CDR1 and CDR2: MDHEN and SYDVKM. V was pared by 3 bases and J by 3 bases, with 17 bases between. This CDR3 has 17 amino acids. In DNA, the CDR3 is TGTGCCAGCAGTTTTTTTTCAGGGTCCCTTGACACCGGGGAGCTGTTTTTT. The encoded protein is CASSFFSGSLDTGELFF.

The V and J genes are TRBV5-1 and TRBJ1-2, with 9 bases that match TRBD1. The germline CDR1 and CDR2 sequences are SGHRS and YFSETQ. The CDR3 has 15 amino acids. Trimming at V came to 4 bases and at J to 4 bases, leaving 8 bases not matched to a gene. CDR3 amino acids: CASSGDRAEGYGYTF. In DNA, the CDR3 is TGCGCCAGCAGCGGGGACAGGGCCGAGGGCTATGGCTACACCTTC.

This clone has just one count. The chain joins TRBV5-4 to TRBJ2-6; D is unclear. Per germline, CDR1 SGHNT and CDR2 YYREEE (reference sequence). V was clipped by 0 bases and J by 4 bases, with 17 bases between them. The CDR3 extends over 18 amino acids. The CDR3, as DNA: TGTGCCAGCAGCTTGGGTCCCCCTAATAGGAGAGGGGCCAACGTCCTGACTTTC. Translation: CASSLGPPNRRGANVLTF.

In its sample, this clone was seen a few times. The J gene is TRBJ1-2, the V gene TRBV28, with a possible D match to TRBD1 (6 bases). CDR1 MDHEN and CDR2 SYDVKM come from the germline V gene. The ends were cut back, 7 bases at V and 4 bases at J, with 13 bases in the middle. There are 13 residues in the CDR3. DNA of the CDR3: TGTGCCAGCACCAGGGACACGTCCTATGGCTACACCTTC. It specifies CASTRDTSYGYTF.

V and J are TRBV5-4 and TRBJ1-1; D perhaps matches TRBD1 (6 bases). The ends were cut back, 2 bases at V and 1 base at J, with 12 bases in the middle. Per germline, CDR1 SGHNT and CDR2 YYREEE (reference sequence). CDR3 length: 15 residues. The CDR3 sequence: CASSFPSQGNTEAFF. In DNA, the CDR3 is TGTGCCAGCAGCTTTCCATCACAGGGGAACACTGAAGCTTTCTTT.